This TCR beta chain came from a study of blood T cell repertoires in COVID-19. Study at large: Material from acute and convalescent COVID-19 was sourced from the United States, Italy and Spain.

Per germline, CDR1 SGDLS and CDR2 YYNGEE. CDR3 size: 15 residues. The ends were cut back, 4 bases at V and 3 bases at J, with 14 bases in the middle. As handled by the study authors: Cell counts per sample came from amplifying reference gene primers. Data came from immunoSEQ multiplex PCR; TCRdb stores just in-frame clones and leaves some out. V and J calls and clone size follow that table, whereas D and trimming were derived from the DNA. The table records about 140,000 clones, over 70% of them present only once. This sequence originates from a woman aged 45-59 years with acute or convalescent COVID-19. The chain employs TRBV9 and TRBJ1-5; the D gene is possibly TRBD1 (6 bases). Sequenced material: peripheral blood. This CDR3 reads CASSTSGQDNQPQHF. As DNA, the CDR3 is TGTGCCAGCAGCACCTCGGGACAAGACAATCAGCCCCAGCATTTT.